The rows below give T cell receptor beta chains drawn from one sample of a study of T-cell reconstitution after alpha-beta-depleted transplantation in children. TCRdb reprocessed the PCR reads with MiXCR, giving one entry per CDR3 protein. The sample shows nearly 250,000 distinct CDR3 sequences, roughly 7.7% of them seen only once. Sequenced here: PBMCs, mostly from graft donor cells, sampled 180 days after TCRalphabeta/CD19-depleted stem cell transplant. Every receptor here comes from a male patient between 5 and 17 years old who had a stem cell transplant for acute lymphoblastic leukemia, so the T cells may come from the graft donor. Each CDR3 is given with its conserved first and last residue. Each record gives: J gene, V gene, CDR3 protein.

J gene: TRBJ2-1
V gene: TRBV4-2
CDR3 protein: CASSQDGVGGTTYNEQFF

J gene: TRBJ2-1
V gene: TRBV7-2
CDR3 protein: CASSPRPSKGEQFF

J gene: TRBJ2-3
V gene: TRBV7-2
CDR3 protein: CASSLVPGPSTDTQYF

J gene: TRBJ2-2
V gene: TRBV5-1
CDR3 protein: CASSLGGSTGELFF

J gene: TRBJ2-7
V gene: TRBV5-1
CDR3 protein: CASGRTGRHEQYF

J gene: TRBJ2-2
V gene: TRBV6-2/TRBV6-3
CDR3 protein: CASSYSTVGRTGELFF

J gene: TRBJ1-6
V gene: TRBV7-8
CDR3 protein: CASSPRSQINSPLHF

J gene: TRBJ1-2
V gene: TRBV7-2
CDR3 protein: CASSHDGGGTNYGYTF

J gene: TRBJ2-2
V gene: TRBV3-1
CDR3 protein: CTCRRDLWVGETTGELFF

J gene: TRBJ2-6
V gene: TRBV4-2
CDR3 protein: CASTEANRRASGANVLTF

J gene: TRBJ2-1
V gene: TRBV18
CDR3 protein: CASSPRGGDEQFF

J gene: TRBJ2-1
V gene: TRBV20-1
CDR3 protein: CSARDRAGLGRGPLEQFF

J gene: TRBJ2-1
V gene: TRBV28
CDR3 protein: CASSLGDPYNEQFF

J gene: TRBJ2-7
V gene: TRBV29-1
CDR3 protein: CSVARSRPYEQYF

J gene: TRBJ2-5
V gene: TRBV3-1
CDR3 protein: CASSQHGQETQYF

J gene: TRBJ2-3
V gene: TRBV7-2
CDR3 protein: CASSLAGGQDTQYF

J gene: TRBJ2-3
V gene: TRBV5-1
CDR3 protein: CASSLGDFTDTQYF

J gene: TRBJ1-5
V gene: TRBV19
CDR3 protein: CASSIGSSSNQPQHF

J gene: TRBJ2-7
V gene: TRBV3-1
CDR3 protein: CASSQGVPYEQYF